The sequence of this T cell receptor beta chain was determined in a study of cytomegalovirus exposure and HLA in healthy donors. Study information: An early release of data contained 80 million to 85 million unique TCRs, which came from HLA-typed donors. The study's findings and limits: In presence/absence analyses, roughly uniform sequencing depth across donors was assumed. The authors reported that TCR beta sequences could predict HLA-A and HLA-B alleles. These predictions were accurate for most subjects in the first cohort. Upon later analysis, HLA-associated TCR beta chains proved more clonally expanded than other, equally common chains.

A note on this clone: Its antigen is undetermined.

Germline CDR1 and CDR2: SEHNR and FQNEAQ (reference sequence). The CDR3 is made up of 17 amino acids. Trimming removed 1 base from V and 1 base from J, with 16 bases in between. Vbeta (60) and Jbeta (13) primers were used in the PCR. Method: immunoSEQ multiplex PCR; TCRdb's copy keeps in-frame clones and lacks some. The sample contains some 160,000 clones, 75% to 85% of which appear only once. The chain links TRBV7-9 to TRBJ1-2; no clear D gene. This sequence was found in a man aged 45-65 years in good health and CMV-seropositive. The sample was PBMCs. The CDR3 here is CASSLDLAAVINYGYTF. CDR3 DNA: TGTGCCAGCAGCTTAGATCTAGCGGCAGTGATTAACTATGGCTACACCTTC.